Presented here are 19 T cell receptor beta chains from one specimen sequenced in a study of T cell responses to AZD1222 COVID-19 vaccine. The data were produced by immunoSEQ multiplex PCR, yet TCRdb's version contains in-frame clones alone and is incomplete. Here the sample spans some 69,000 clones, 85% being singletons. The sample in question was peripheral blood, obtained on day 0 of AZD1222 vaccination. These receptor sequences come from an adult in good health.

V gene TRBV6-5 combines with J gene TRBJ1-4; maybe TRBD1 (6 bases). Trimming removed 0 bases at V and 8 bases at J, with 13 bases between. CDR3 size: 15 residues. CDR1 MNHEY and CDR2 SVGAGI come from the germline V gene. The CDR3 DNA reads as TGTGCCAGCAGTTACTCAGGCAGGGGAGCCGAAAAACTGTTTTTT. Protein sequence: CASSYSGRGAEKLFF.

The chain links TRBV24-1 to TRBJ1-3; D is undetermined. The V gene lost 0 bases and the J gene lost 1 base, with 3 bases spanning the gap. This CDR3 region has 14 residues. CDR1 is KGHDR and CDR2 is SFDVKD in the germline V gene. The CDR3 DNA reads as TGTGCCACCAGTGATTTGGGGTCTGGAAACACCATATATTTT. The encoded protein is CATSDLGSGNTIYF.

This chain joins TRBV7-2 and TRBJ2-5, with TRBD1 as a possible D gene (8 bases). Germline V gene lookup returns CDR1 SGHTA and CDR2 FQGNSA. Trimming left V 1 base short and J 4 bases short, with 25 bases between. The CDR3 loop spans 19 amino acids. CDR3 residues: CASSLGRGRLGRAGETQYF. The CDR3 coding sequence is TGTGCCAGCAGCTTAGGCAGGGGGCGTTTGGGGAGGGCTGGAGAGACCCAGTACTTC. The entire variable domain, with the rest obtained from reference TRBV7-2 and TRBJ2-5, is as follows: GAGVSQSPSNKVTEKGKDVELRCDPISGHTALYWYRQSLGQGLEFLIYFQGNSAPDKSGLPSDRFSAERTGGSVSTLTIQRTQQEDSAVYLCASSLGRGRLGRAGETQYFGPGTRLLVL.

V is TRBV29-1 and J is TRBJ2-4; D is possibly TRBD1 or TRBD2 (5 bases each). Germline V lookup: CDR1 SQVTM, CDR2 ANQGSEA. The germline V and J ends were trimmed by 2 bases and 4 bases, with 15 bases remaining between them. This CDR3 has 15 residues. The CDR3 bases are TGCAGCGTTGAAATAGGTGGGACCTTAAAAAACATTCAGTACTTC. This encodes CSVEIGGTLKNIQYF.

V usage is TRBV5-6 and J usage is TRBJ1-2; possibly TRBD1 for D (5 bases). Trimming pared 0 bases from V and 8 bases from J, leaving 11 bases between. CDR1 is SGHDT and CDR2 is YYEEEE in the germline V gene. This CDR3 spans 13 amino acids. CDR3 sequence: CASSLDRPGGYTF. CDR3 nucleotide sequence: TGTGCCAGCAGCTTGGACAGGCCGGGGGGCTACACCTTC.

This clone is a singleton in its sample. The CDR3 spells CASRRTGDEQYF. DNA of the CDR3: TGTGCCAGCAGACGGACAGGGGACGAGCAGTACTTC. The V call is TRBV3-1 (or the pseudogene TRBV3-2), the J call TRBJ2-7; 9 bases agree with TRBD1. The junction had 2 bases not matched to a gene; V was cut back by 6 bases and J by 5 bases. The germline V gene has CDR1 LGHDT and CDR2 YNNKEL (reference sequence). The CDR3 spans 12 residues.

The chain employs TRBV28 and TRBJ1-5; 7 nucleotides align to TRBD1. Germline CDR1 MDHEN, CDR2 SYDVKM. The CDR3 runs 14 residues. V lost 5 bases to trimming and J lost 3 bases; unmatched junction nucleotides: 4. Here the CDR3 DNA reads TGTGCCAGCAGTCCAGGGGGGGACAATCAGCCCCAGCATTTT. Its translation: CASSPGGDNQPQHF.

The rearrangement joins TRBV19 to TRBJ1-5, with D uncertain. The CDR3 loop spans 15 amino acids. CDR1 and CDR2 (germline): LNHDA, SQIVND (reference sequence). The V end was cut by 8 bases, the J end by 4 bases, with 18 bases between. As DNA, the CDR3 is TGTGCCAGTTCTACCCCCCACGGGTTTAATCAGCCCCAGCATTTT. This sequence encodes CASSTPHGFNQPQHF. Filled out from reference TRBV19 and TRBJ1-5, the complete variable domain reads DGGITQSPKYLFRKEGQNVTLSCEQNLNHDAMYWYRQDPGQGLRLIYYSQIVNDFQKGDIAEGYSVSREKKESFPLTVTSAQKNPTAFYLCASSTPHGFNQPQHFGDGTRLSIL.

This rearrangement joins TRBV28 to TRBJ1-5; TRBD1 is a possible D gene (6 bases). V lost 3 bases, J lost 4 bases, and 19 bases lay in between. The CDR3 is made up of 17 amino acids. The germline V gene has CDR1 MDHEN and CDR2 SYDVKM. This CDR3 reads CASSFLPPAGTNQPQHF. Here the CDR3 DNA reads TGTGCCAGCAGTTTCCTCCCGCCCGCCGGGACAAATCAGCCCCAGCATTTT.

J is TRBJ2-7 and V is TRBV10-3; tentatively, D is TRBD1 (7 bases). Germline V gene sequence: CDR1 ENHRY, CDR2 SYGVKD. The CDR3 runs to 13 residues. The germline V and J ends were trimmed by 4 bases and 6 bases, with 13 bases remaining between them. CDR3 loop: CAISADRDFEQYF. Here the CDR3 DNA reads TGTGCCATCAGTGCTGACAGGGACTTCGAGCAGTACTTC.

The CDR3 DNA reads as TGTGCCAGCCTACCACCGGGGCCAGGGGGAAACTATGGCTACACCTTC. It yields the protein CASLPPGPGGNYGYTF. This sequence joins TRBV5-6 and TRBJ1-2, with TRBD1 matching over 7 bases. The CDR3 sequence is 16 residues long. Germline V gene lookup returns CDR1 SGHDT and CDR2 YYEEEE. V lost 7 bases to trimming and J lost 2 bases; unmatched junction nucleotides: 14.

This sequence joins TRBV11-2 and TRBJ1-2; D gene uncertain. The germline gives CDR1 SGHAT, CDR2 FQNNGV. This CDR3 is 13 amino acids long. V lost 0 bases, J lost 4 bases, and 6 bases lay in between. The CDR3 here is CASSLDRPYGYTF. CDR3 nucleotide sequence: TGTGCCAGCAGCTTAGATCGCCCCTATGGCTACACCTTC.

The chain is built from TRBV10-1 and TRBJ1-6; 8 positions match TRBD1. Germline CDR1 WNHNN, CDR2 SYGVQD (reference sequence). V lost 6 bases to trimming and J lost 10 bases; unmatched junction nucleotides: 8. The CDR3 covers 14 residues. In nucleotides, the CDR3 is TGCGCCAGCAGCCGGGACAGGTGTTTGTCACCCCTCCACTTT. It translates to CASSRDRCLSPLHF.

The chain employs TRBV28 and TRBJ2-7; no definite D call. Germline V gives CDR1 MDHEN, CDR2 SYDVKM. V lost 3 bases, J lost 2 bases, and 8 bases lay in between. The CDR3 runs to 13 residues. The CDR3 region is CASSFSRTYEQYF. The CDR3 DNA is TGTGCCAGCAGTTTCTCTCGGACCTACGAGCAGTACTTC.

The V gene is TRBV4-1, the J gene TRBJ2-7; tentative D call: TRBD2 (6 bases). Looked up from germline, CDR1 is MGHRA and CDR2 is YSYEKL. V was cut by 0 bases and J by 6 bases, with 15 bases left in between. The CDR3 runs 15 residues. The CDR3 sequence: CASSQDRRGNGEQYF. The CDR3, as DNA: TGCGCCAGCAGCCAAGATCGGCGGGGAAACGGCGAGCAGTACTTC.

The genes are TRBV14 and TRBJ1-2; D may be TRBD1 (6 bases). The CDR3 is 17 amino acids. Trimming took 3 bases from V and 6 from J, leaving 23 bases between them. CDR1 is SGHDN and CDR2 is FVKESK in the germline V gene. CDR3 nucleotides: TGTGCCAGCAGCCATAGACTCCGGGACAACTTAGGGCATGGCTACACCTTC. It translates to CASSHRLRDNLGHGYTF.

This clone came up once. The V call is TRBV4-1, the J call TRBJ2-1; perhaps TRBD1 as D (6 bases). There are 15 residues in the CDR3. CDR1 is MGHRA, CDR2 YSYEKL, per germline. Trimming removed 4 bases from V and 4 bases from J, with 14 bases in between. The CDR3, as DNA: TGCGCCAGCAGCCTTTGGACAGATGGATACAATGAGCAGTTCTTC. Its protein product is CASSLWTDGYNEQFF.

This clone was seen a handful of times. The chain recombines TRBV9 with TRBJ1-2; TRBD1 agrees at 8 bases. From germline, CDR1 is SGDLS and CDR2 YYNGEE. The ends lost 4 bases at V and 3 bases at J; junction bases unmatched: 8. This CDR3 has 15 residues. CDR3 nucleotide sequence: TGTGCCAGCAGCCCGGGGACAGGAGAATACTATGGCTACACCTTC. Protein sequence: CASSPGTGEYYGYTF.

The chain is built from TRBV5-8 and TRBJ1-3, with 7 bases that match TRBD1. The CDR3 sequence is 16 residues long. J was trimmed by 4 bases and V by 4 bases; bases with no gene match: 11. Germline V CDR1 and CDR2: SGHTS, YDEGEE. This CDR3 is CASSLRQGRWGNTIYF. CDR3 coding DNA: TGTGCCAGCAGCCTTCGACAGGGACGATGGGGAAACACCATATATTTT. The variable domain in full, completed from reference TRBV5-8 and TRBJ1-3, reads EAGVTQSPTHLIKTRGQQATLRCSPISGHTSVYWYQQALGLGLQFLLWYDEGEERNRGNFPPRFSGRQFPNYSSELNVNALELEDSALYLCASSLRQGRWGNTIYFGEGSWLTVV.